The clone carrying this TCR beta chain was detected ten times or more. Its antigen is unidentified. CDR1 ENHRY and CDR2 SYGVKD come from the germline V gene. The CDR3 length is 14 residues. V lost 3 bases to trimming and J lost 4 bases; unmatched junction nucleotides: 3. The data were obtained in a study of identical twins. Study conclusions and caveats: Compared with models, monozygotic twins showed more out-of-frame TCR alpha sharing.

TCRdb used MiXCR to reprocess the 5' RACE reads, holding one entry per CDR3 protein. The table includes around 490,000 distinct CDR3 sequences, nearly 15% detected once. The data also belong to a second study, concerning yellow fever vaccine responses in identical twins.

The TCR sequence derives from a woman younger than 35 in good health. The sequenced material came from CD4+ T cells sorted from blood. This chain connects TRBV10-3 to TRBJ2-5, with TRBD2 matching over 9 bases. The CDR3 reads CAISDSLAGETQYF. The CDR3 DNA is TGTGCCATCAGTGATTCACTAGCGGGAGAGACCCAGTACTTC.